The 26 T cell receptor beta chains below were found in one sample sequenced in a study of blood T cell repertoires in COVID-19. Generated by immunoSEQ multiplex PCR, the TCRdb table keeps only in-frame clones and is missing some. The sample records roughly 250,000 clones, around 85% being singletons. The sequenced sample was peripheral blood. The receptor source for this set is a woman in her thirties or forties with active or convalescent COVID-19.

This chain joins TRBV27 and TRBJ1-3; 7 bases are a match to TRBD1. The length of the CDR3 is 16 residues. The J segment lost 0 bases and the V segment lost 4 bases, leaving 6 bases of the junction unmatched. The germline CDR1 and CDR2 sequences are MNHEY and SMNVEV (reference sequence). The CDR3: CASSSTGLPSGNTIYF. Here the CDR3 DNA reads TGTGCCAGCAGTTCGACAGGGCTACCCTCTGGAAACACCATATATTTT.

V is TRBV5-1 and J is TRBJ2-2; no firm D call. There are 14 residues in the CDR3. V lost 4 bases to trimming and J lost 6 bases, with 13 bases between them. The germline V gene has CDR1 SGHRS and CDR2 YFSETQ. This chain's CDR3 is CASSPLQQAGELFF. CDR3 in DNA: TGCGCCAGCAGCCCACTTCAGCAGGCCGGGGAGCTGTTTTTT.

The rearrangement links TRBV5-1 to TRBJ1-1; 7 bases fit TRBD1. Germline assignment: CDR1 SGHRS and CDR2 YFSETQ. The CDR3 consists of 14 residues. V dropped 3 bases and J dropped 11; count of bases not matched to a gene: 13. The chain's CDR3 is CASSSPGGPPRAFF. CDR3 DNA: TGCGCCAGCAGCTCCCCAGGGGGGCCCCCTAGGGCTTTCTTT.

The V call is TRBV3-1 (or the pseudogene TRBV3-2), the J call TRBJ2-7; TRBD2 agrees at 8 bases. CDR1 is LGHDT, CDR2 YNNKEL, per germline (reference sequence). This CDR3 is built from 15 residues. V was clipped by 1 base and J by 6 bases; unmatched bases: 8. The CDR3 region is CASSQALSGVSEQYF. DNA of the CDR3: TGTGCCAGCAGCCAAGCCCTTAGCGGGGTATCCGAGCAGTACTTC.

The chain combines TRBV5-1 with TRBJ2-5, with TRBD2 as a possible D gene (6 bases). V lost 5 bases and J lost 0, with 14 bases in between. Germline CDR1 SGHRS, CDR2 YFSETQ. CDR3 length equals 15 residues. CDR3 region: CASRSGSGYQETQYF. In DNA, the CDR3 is TGCGCCAGCAGATCGGGAAGCGGGTACCAAGAGACCCAGTACTTC.

The CDR3 DNA follows: TGTGCCAGCTCACCGAATAAAGGAGTCTTAAACACCATATATTTT. Translating gives CASSPNKGVLNTIYF. V and J are TRBV18 and TRBJ1-3; D gene unclear. Germline V gene sequence: CDR1 KGHSH, CDR2 LQKENI. CDR3 length: 15 amino acids. Trimming removed 3 bases at V and 6 bases at J, with 15 bases between. Combining the CDR3 with reference TRBV18 and TRBJ1-3 gives the whole variable domain NAGVMQNPRHLVRRRGQEARLRCSPMKGHSHVYWYRQLPEEGLKFMVYLQKENIIDESGMPKERFSAEFPKEGPSILRIQQVVRGDSAAYFCASSPNKGVLNTIYFGEGSWLTVV.

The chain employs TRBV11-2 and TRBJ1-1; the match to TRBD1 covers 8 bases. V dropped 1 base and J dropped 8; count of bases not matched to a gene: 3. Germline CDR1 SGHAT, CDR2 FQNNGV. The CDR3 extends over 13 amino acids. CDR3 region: CASSLGTGREAFF. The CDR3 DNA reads TGTGCCAGCAGCTTAGGGACAGGGAGAGAAGCTTTCTTT.

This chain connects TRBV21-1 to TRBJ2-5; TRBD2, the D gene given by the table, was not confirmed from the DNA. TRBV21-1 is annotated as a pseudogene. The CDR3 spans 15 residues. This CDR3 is CAIPPTSGCQETQYF. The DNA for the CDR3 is TGTGCCATACCTCCCACTAGCGGGTGCCAAGAGACCCAGTACTTC.

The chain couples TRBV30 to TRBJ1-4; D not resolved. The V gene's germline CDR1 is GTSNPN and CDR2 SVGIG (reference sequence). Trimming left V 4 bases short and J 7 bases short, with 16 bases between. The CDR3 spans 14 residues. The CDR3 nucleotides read TGTGCCTGGACTCGTCCTGGTTCGGGTGAAAAACTGTTTTTT. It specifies CAWTRPGSGEKLFF. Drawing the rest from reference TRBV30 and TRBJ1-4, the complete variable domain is SQTIHQWPATLVQPVGSPLSLECTVEGTSNPNLYWYRQAAGRGLQLLFYSVGIGQISSEVPQNLSASRPQDRQFILSSKKLLLSDSGFYLCAWTRPGSGEKLFFGSGTQLSVL.

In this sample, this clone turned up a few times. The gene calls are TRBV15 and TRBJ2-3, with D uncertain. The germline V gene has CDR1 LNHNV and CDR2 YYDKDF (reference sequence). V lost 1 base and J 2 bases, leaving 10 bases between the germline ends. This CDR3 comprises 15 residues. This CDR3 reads CATSRVGGYTDTQYF. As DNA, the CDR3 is TGTGCCACCAGCAGAGTCGGCGGATACACAGATACGCAGTATTTT.

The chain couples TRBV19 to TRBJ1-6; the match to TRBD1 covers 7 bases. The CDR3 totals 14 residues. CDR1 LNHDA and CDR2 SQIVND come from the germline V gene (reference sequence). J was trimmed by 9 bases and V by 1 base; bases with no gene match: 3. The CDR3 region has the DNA TGTGCCAGTAGTATAGGGGACAGAGGTTCACCCCTCCACTTT. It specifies CASSIGDRGSPLHF.

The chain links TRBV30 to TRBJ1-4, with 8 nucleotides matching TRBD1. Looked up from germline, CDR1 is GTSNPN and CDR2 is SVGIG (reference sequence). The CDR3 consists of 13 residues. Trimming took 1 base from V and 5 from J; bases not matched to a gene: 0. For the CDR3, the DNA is TGTGCCTGGAGTGGACAGGGGAATGAAAAACTGTTTTTT. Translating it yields CAWSGQGNEKLFF.

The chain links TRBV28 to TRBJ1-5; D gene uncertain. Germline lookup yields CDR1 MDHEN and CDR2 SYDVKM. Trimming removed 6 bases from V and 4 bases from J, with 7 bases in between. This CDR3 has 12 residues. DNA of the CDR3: TGTGCCAGCAGGGTACAGAATCAGCCCCAGCATTTT. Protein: CASRVQNQPQHF.

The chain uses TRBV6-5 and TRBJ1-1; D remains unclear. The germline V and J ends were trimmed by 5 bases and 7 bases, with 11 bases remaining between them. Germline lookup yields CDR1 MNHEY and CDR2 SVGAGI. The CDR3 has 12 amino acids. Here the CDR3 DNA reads TGTGCCAGCAGTCCCCGGGTGGGTGAAGCTTTCTTT. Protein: CASSPRVGEAFF.

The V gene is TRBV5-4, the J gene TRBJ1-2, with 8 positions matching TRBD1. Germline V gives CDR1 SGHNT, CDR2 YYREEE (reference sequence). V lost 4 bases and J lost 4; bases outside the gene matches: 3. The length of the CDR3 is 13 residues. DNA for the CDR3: TGTGCCAGCAGCCGGACAGGGAGCTATGGCTACACCTTC. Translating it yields CASSRTGSYGYTF.

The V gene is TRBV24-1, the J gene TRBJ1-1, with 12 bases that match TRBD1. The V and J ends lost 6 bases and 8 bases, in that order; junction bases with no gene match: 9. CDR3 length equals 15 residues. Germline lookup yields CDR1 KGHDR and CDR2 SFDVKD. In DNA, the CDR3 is TGTGCCACCAGTCCCGGTGGGACAGGGGGCTCCGAAGCTTTCTTT. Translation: CATSPGGTGGSEAFF.

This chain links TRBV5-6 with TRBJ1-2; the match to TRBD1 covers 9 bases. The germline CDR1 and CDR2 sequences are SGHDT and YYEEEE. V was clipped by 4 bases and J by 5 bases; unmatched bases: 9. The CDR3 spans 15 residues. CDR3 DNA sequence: TGTGCCAGCAGCCCGGACAGGGGTGTAGTTTATGGCTACACCTTC. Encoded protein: CASSPDRGVVYGYTF.

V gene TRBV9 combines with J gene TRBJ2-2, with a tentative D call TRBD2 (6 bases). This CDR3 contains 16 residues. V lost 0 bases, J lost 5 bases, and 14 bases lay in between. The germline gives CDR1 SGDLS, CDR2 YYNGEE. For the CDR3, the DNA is TGTGCCAGCAGCGTAGGATCGGCAGGGAGGACCGGGGAGCTGTTTTTT. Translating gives CASSVGSAGRTGELFF.

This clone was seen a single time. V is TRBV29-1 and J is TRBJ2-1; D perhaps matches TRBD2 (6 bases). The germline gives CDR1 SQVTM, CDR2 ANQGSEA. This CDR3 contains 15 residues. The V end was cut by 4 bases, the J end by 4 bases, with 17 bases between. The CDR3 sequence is CSVGGGQGSYNEQFF. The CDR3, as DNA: TGCAGCGTTGGGGGAGGCCAGGGTTCGTACAATGAGCAGTTCTTC.

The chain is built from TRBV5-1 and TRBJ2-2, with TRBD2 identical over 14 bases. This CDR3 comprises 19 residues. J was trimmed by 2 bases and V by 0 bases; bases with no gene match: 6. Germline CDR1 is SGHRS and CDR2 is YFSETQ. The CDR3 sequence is CASSLAPGTSGGNTGELFF. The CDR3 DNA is TGCGCCAGCAGCTTGGCCCCTGGGACTAGCGGGGGAAACACCGGGGAGCTGTTTTTT.

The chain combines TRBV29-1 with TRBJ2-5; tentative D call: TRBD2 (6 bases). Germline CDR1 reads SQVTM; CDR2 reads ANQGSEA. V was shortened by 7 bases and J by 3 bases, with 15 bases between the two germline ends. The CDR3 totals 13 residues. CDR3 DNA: TGCAGCGGGGGACTGGGGCCCGAAGAGACCCAGTACTTC. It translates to CSGGLGPEETQYF.

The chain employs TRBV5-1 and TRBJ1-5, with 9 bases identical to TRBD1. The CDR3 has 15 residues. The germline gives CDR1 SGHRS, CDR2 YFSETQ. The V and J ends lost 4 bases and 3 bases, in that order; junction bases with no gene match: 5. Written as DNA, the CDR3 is TGCGCCAGCAGCCTTGACAGGGGGAACAATCAGCCCCAGCATTTT. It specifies CASSLDRGNNQPQHF. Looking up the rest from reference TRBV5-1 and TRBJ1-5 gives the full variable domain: KAGVTQTPRYLIKTRGQQVTLSCSPISGHRSVSWYQQTPGQGLQFLFEYFSETQRNKGNFPGRFSGRQFSNSRSEMNVSTLELGDSALYLCASSLDRGNNQPQHFGDGTRLSIL.

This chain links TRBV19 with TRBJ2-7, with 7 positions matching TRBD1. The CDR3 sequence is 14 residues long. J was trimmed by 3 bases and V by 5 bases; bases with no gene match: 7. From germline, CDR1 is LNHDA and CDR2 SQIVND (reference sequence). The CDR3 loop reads CASSQQGVGYEQYF. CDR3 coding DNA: TGTGCCAGTAGTCAGCAGGGGGTTGGCTACGAGCAGTACTTC.

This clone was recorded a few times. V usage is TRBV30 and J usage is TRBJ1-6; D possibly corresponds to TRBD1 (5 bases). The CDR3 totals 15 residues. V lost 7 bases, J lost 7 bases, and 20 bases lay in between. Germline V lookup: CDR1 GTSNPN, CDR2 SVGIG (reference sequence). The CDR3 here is CASRGDLSGNSPLHF. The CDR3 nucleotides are TGTGCCTCGAGGGGAGACCTAAGTGGGAATTCACCCCTCCACTTT.

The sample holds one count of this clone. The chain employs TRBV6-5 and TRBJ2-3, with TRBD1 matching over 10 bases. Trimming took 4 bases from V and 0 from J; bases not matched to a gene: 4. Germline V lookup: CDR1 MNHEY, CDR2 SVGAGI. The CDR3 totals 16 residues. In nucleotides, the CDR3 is TGTGCCAGCAGTTCGACAGGGGGCCCCAGCACAGATACGCAGTATTTT. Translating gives CASSSTGGPSTDTQYF.

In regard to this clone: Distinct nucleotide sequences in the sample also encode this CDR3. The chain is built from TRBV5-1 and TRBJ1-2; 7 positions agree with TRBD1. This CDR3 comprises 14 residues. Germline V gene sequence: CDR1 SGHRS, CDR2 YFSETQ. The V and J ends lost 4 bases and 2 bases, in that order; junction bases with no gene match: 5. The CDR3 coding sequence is TGCGCCAGCAGCACGGACAGGCCCAACTATGGCTACACCTTC. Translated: CASSTDRPNYGYTF.